Detailed here is one T cell receptor beta chain. Recruits, aged about 18 to 90 years, lived in under 25 US areas. Clinical histories supplied by participants themselves formed the basis of cohort assignment. Recovery meant two consecutive negative NP/OP PCR tests, professional clearance, or resolved symptoms. CDR1 is MNHEY, CDR2 SVGEGT, per germline. CDR3 length: 16 amino acids. Trimming removed 3 bases from V and 0 bases from J, with 14 bases in between. These data are taken from a study of blood T cell repertoires in COVID-19. Measured with immunoSEQ multiplex PCR; TCRdb has only the in-frame clones, and not every one. The sample holds some 340,000 clones, about 90% seen once.

The sequence was obtained from a woman aged 25 to 39 who had recovered from COVID-19. This rearrangement joins TRBV6-2 or TRBV6-3 to TRBJ1-2; D is ambiguous. The specimen was PBMCs or T cells enriched from blood (not recorded which). DNA for the CDR3: TGTGCCAGCAGTTATGTAAACAGTGGATCTAACTATGGCTACACCTTC. It is translated as CASSYVNSGSNYGYTF.